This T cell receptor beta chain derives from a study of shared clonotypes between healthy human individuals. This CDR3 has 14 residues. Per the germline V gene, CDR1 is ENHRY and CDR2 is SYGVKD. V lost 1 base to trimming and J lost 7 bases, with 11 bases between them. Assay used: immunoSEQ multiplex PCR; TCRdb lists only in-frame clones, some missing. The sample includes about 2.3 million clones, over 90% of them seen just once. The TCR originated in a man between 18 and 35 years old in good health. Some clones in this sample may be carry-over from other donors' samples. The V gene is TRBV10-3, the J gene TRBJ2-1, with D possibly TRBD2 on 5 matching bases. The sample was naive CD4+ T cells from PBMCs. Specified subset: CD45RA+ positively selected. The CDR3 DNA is TGTGCCATCAGTGAGTTACGCCCGGGGAATGAGCAGTTCTTC. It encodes CAISELRPGNEQFF.